One sample yielded the 11 T cell receptor beta chains listed below, sequenced in a study of OX40 agonist ivuxolimab in advanced cancers. Repertoires were generated with immunoSEQ multiplex PCR, while TCRdb's copy carries only in-frame clones and drops some. The top ten clones hold 0.15% to 0.2% of a sample with 98,000 or so clones, approximately 93% of them seen once. The sample here was CD4+ or CD8+ T cells sorted from blood, taken in a trial of the OX40 agonist ivuxolimab. All receptors derive from an adult with an advanced solid tumor such as melanoma, head and neck, liver or kidney cancer.

The V call is TRBV6-4, the J call TRBJ2-3; 12 nucleotides agree with TRBD2. V shed 6 bases, J shed 3 bases, and the junction held 1 base outside the gene matches. From germline, CDR1 is MRHNA and CDR2 SNTAGT. This CDR3 spans 14 amino acids. Here the CDR3 reads CASRLAGGTDTQYF. The DNA of the CDR3 is TGTGCCAGCAGACTAGCGGGAGGTACAGATACGCAGTATTTT.

The chain has TRBV19 and TRBJ2-3; D gene unclear. The CDR3 is 12 residues long. Germline V gene sequence: CDR1 LNHDA, CDR2 SQIVND (reference sequence). The V end was cut by 3 bases, the J end by 9 bases, with 10 bases between. The CDR3 DNA reads TGTGCCAGTAGTATTTTAACTGGAACGCAGTATTTT. Protein: CASSILTGTQYF.

The CDR3 here is CASSLEEGQPQHF. The CDR3 region has the DNA TGTGCCAGCAGCTTAGAGGAGGGGCAGCCCCAGCATTTT. The chain employs TRBV7-3 and TRBJ1-5, with D tentatively TRBD1 (5 bases). V lost 2 bases and J lost 7, with 9 bases in between. This CDR3 has 13 residues. CDR1 SGHTA and CDR2 FQGTGA come from the germline V gene.

This clone was seen a single time. The genes are TRBV10-3 and TRBJ1-4; D perhaps matches TRBD1 (5 bases). Per the germline V gene, CDR1 is ENHRY and CDR2 is SYGVKD. Trimming stripped 6 bases from V and 4 bases from J, with 12 bases between. There are 14 residues in the CDR3. The CDR3 nucleotides are TGTGCCATCAGCCCGGGACGGGGTAATGAAAAACTGTTTTTT. Translation gives CAISPGRGNEKLFF.

The gene calls are TRBV27 and TRBJ1-5, with D unclear. The CDR3 covers 14 residues. Germline assignment: CDR1 MNHEY and CDR2 SMNVEV (reference sequence). Trimming removed 2 bases from V and 0 bases from J, with 5 bases in between. The CDR3 DNA follows: TGTGCCAGCAGTTTACACACTAGCAATCAGCCCCAGCATTTT. The encoded protein is CASSLHTSNQPQHF.

This chain links TRBV11-2 with TRBJ2-1; either TRBD1 or TRBD2 may fit D (5 bases each). Germline values: CDR1 SGHAT, CDR2 FQNNGV. This CDR3 comprises 14 residues. The V end was cut by 0 bases, the J end by 6 bases, with 9 bases between. The CDR3 here is CASSLDRDVNEQFF. CDR3 DNA sequence: TGTGCCAGCAGCTTAGATCGGGACGTCAATGAGCAGTTCTTC.

As concerns this clone: Relative to the germline gene, one junction end is altered; a read error may explain this. The chain uses TRBV30 and TRBJ2-3, with a possible D match to TRBD2 (6 bases). CDR3 length equals 13 residues. Germline values: CDR1 GTSNPN, CDR2 SVGIG (reference sequence). CDR3 region: CAWSPGSTYTQYF. CDR3 coding DNA: TGTGCCTGGAGCCCCGGGAGCACATATACGCAGTATTTT.

The CDR3 spells CASISGGGRTEAFF. In nucleotides, the CDR3 is TGTGCCAGCATCTCCGGCGGCGGGAGAACTGAAGCTTTCTTT. The genes are TRBV28 and TRBJ1-1; no clear D gene. Trimming removed 7 bases from V and 5 bases from J, with 17 bases in between. The CDR3 is 14 amino acids. CDR1 is MDHEN and CDR2 is SYDVKM in the germline V gene.

The V and J genes are TRBV6-5 and TRBJ2-7, with D hard to call. Deletions cut 2 bases from V and 7 bases from J, with 15 bases between. The CDR3 totals 14 residues. Germline CDR1 and CDR2: MNHEY and SVGAGI. The CDR3 nucleotides read TGTGCCAGCAGTTACCCCTCAACCCTCCGGGAGCAGTACTTC. This sequence encodes CASSYPSTLREQYF.

The V call is TRBV25-1, the J call TRBJ1-1, with D possibly being TRBD1 (6 bases). Germline CDR1 MGHDK, CDR2 SYGVNS. V lost 6 bases to trimming and J lost 4 bases, with 15 bases between them. The CDR3 covers 14 residues. This chain's CDR3 is CASRRRGRSTEAFF. The DNA of the CDR3 is TGTGCCAGCAGGCGCAGGGGTCGGAGCACTGAAGCTTTCTTT.

This chain connects TRBV28 to TRBJ2-1; D gene uncertain. CDR3 length: 12 amino acids. The germline gives CDR1 MDHEN, CDR2 SYDVKM. Trimming stripped 6 bases from V and 0 bases from J, with 3 bases between. The CDR3 sequence is CASRDSYNEQFF. The CDR3 bases are TGTGCCAGCAGGGACTCCTACAATGAGCAGTTCTTC.